One sample yielded the 22 T cell receptor beta chains listed below, sequenced in a study of graft-versus-host responses after intestinal transplantation. The assay was immunoSEQ multiplex PCR, and TCRdb's table has in-frame clones only and misses some. This table has over 45,000 clones, over 85% appearing once. The sequenced sample was PBMCs, obtained 750 to 800 days after a first intestinal transplant, on the day of a second. These receptors were obtained from a human patient who received an intestinal transplant, so some T cells may come from the graft donor.

This clone is a singleton in its sample. This CDR3 reads CASSPGTGAGYTF. The CDR3 DNA reads as TGTGCCAGCAGTCCTGGGACAGGTGCTGGCTACACCTTC. The chain uses TRBV6-6 and TRBJ1-2; 8 positions agree with TRBD1. The CDR3 sequence is 13 residues long. CDR1 MNHNY and CDR2 SVGAGI come from the germline V gene (reference sequence). V trimming: 5 bases; J trimming: 7 bases; junction bases outside the gene matches: 6.

The chain combines TRBV7-8 with TRBJ1-5, with TRBD1 matching 7 bases. The CDR3 has 16 residues. V shed 5 bases and J 6 bases; nucleotides not matched to a gene: 13. CDR1 is SGHVS and CDR2 is FQNEAQ in the germline V gene. The CDR3 loop reads CASSPNADRAGQPQHF. CDR3 bases: TGTGCCAGCAGCCCAAACGCCGACAGGGCGGGTCAGCCCCAGCATTTT.

V gene TRBV5-1 combines with J gene TRBJ2-7; 8 nucleotides line up with TRBD2. Germline CDR1 is SGHRS and CDR2 is YFSETQ. Unmatched junction bases numbered 9, after V lost 4 bases and J lost 6 bases. CDR3 length equals 14 residues. For the CDR3, the DNA is TGCGCCAGCAGCCCCCCTGGCGGGAGGTCCGAGCAGTACTTC. Translation gives CASSPPGGRSEQYF.

This clone showed up just once. The chain links TRBV29-1 to TRBJ2-3; 10 bases are a match to TRBD2. Germline V gene data show CDR1 as SQVTM and CDR2 as ANQGSEA. This CDR3 region has 15 residues. The junction had 8 bases not matched to a gene; V was cut back by 4 bases and J by 4 bases. The CDR3 sequence is CSVGGLANPSDTQYF. The CDR3 bases are TGCAGCGTTGGGGGACTAGCGAATCCCTCAGATACGCAGTATTTT.

The chain couples TRBV21-1 to TRBJ2-7. TRBV21-1 is deemed a pseudogene. This CDR3 has 10 residues. The CDR3 coding sequence is TGTGCCAGCAGCGACTACGAGCAGTACTTC. Protein product: CASSDYEQYF.

The gene calls are TRBV25-1 and TRBJ1-3; D remains unclear. The V end was cut by 4 bases, the J end by 7 bases, with 8 bases between. This CDR3 has 12 residues. CDR1 MGHDK and CDR2 SYGVNS come from the germline V gene. The CDR3 reads CASSALGNTIYF. For the CDR3, the DNA is TGTGCCAGCAGTGCCCTAGGTAACACCATATATTTT.

The V and J genes are TRBV9 and TRBJ2-5; TRBD2 agrees at 9 bases. The CDR3 spans 15 residues. Germline CDR1 SGDLS, CDR2 YYNGEE. Germline trimming cut 1 base from V and 2 bases from J; bases unmatched to any gene: 3. CDR3 region: CASSVWAGGQETQYF. The CDR3, as DNA: TGTGCCAGCAGCGTATGGGCGGGAGGGCAAGAGACCCAGTACTTC.

The V call is TRBV19, the J call TRBJ2-5; TRBD1 aligns across 8 bases. J lost 6 bases, V lost 3 bases, and 3 bases had no gene match. In germline, CDR1 is LNHDA, CDR2 SQIVND (reference sequence). There are 13 residues in the CDR3. The CDR3 bases are TGTGCCAGTAGTATCGACAGGGGAAAGACCCAGTACTTC. Translated: CASSIDRGKTQYF.

This CDR3 reads CASSRLSGARQFF. In DNA form, the CDR3 reads TGTGCCAGCAGTCGACTTAGCGGGGCTAGGCAGTTCTTC. The gene calls are TRBV28 and TRBJ2-1; 8 bases fit TRBD2. The V and J ends lost 5 bases and 12 bases, in that order; junction bases with no gene match: 9. The CDR3 has 13 residues. Germline V gene sequence: CDR1 MDHEN, CDR2 SYDVKM.

The CDR3 DNA sequence: TGTGCCAGCAGCTTTCTTCAAAATTCGGGCGGGGAGCTGTTTTTT. It translates to CASSFLQNSGGELFF. The genes are TRBV11-2 and TRBJ2-2; unclear D gene. Germline V gives CDR1 SGHAT, CDR2 FQNNGV. V lost 3 bases and J lost 7, with 15 bases in between. The CDR3 runs to 15 residues.

A note on this clone: Distinct nucleotide sequences in the sample also encode this CDR3. This chain uses TRBV18 with TRBJ2-7, with 11 bases lining up with TRBD2. Germline loops: CDR1 KGHSH, CDR2 LQKENI. V lost 3 bases and J lost 2; bases outside the gene matches: 0. CDR3 length equals 14 residues. CDR3 loop: CASSPGLAAYEQYF. Written as DNA, the CDR3 is TGTGCCAGCTCACCGGGACTAGCGGCCTACGAGCAGTACTTC.

The V and J genes are TRBV5-8 and TRBJ2-5, with D perhaps matching TRBD1 (5 bases). V lost 6 bases, J lost 4 bases, and 13 bases lay in between. The CDR3 loop spans 13 amino acids. Germline V CDR1 and CDR2: SGHTS, YDEGEE. The CDR3 is CASTYQGPETQYF. The CDR3 bases are TGTGCCAGCACTTACCAGGGTCCAGAGACCCAGTACTTC.

The chain couples TRBV6-1 to TRBJ2-1, with 7 bases that match TRBD2. J lost 0 bases, V lost 5 bases, and 4 bases had no gene match. This CDR3 spans 15 amino acids. CDR1 and CDR2 from the germline V gene are MNHNS and SASEGT. This chain's CDR3 is CASSLAGVSYNEQFF. CDR3 nucleotide sequence: TGTGCCAGCAGTTTAGCGGGCGTCTCCTACAATGAGCAGTTCTTC.

J is TRBJ2-1 and V is TRBV5-1, with D perhaps given as TRBD1 or TRBD2 (5 bases each). The germline V and J ends were trimmed by 0 bases and 12 bases, with 7 bases remaining between them. Germline CDR1 SGHRS, CDR2 YFSETQ. The CDR3 contains 11 residues. The CDR3 loop is CASSLAGRQFF. CDR3 DNA: TGCGCCAGCAGCTTGGCAGGGAGGCAGTTCTTC.

The rearrangement uses TRBV29-1 and TRBJ2-7; TRBD1 matches at 8 bases. The CDR3 loop spans 13 amino acids. Germline loops: CDR1 SQVTM, CDR2 ANQGSEA. J was trimmed by 1 base and V by 6 bases; bases with no gene match: 5. DNA for the CDR3: TGCAGCGTCCGGACAGGGAGTTCCTACGAGCAGTACTTC. Its protein product is CSVRTGSSYEQYF.

The rearrangement uses TRBV27 and TRBJ1-5, with D uncertain. V was shortened by 8 bases and J by 7 bases, with 15 bases between the two germline ends. The V gene's germline CDR1 is MNHEY and CDR2 SMNVEV (reference sequence). The CDR3 sequence is 13 residues long. The CDR3 region has the DNA TGTGCCAGCCGCCGTGGGGTGAACCAGCCCCAGCATTTT. It encodes CASRRGVNQPQHF.

The chain couples TRBV30 to TRBJ1-2; D is unclear. CDR3 size: 12 residues. V shed 0 bases and J shed 4 bases, with 6 bases lying between them. CDR1 GTSNPN and CDR2 SVGIG come from the germline V gene (reference sequence). CDR3 protein: CAWSVLLYGYTF. In DNA form, the CDR3 reads TGTGCCTGGAGTGTCTTGCTCTATGGCTACACCTTC. Full variable domain (missing parts from reference TRBV30 and TRBJ1-2): SQTIHQWPATLVQPVGSPLSLECTVEGTSNPNLYWYRQAAGRGLQLLFYSVGIGQISSEVPQNLSASRPQDRQFILSSKKLLLSDSGFYLCAWSVLLYGYTFGSGTRLTVV.

The chain uses TRBV2 and TRBJ2-5; 8 bases line up with TRBD1. Judging by the DNA end, TRBJ2-7 fits better; the J call may be wrong. There are 13 residues in the CDR3. Germline V gene sequence: CDR1 SNHLY, CDR2 FYNNEI. CDR3 bases: TGTGCCTCATTGACCGGGACAGGTGACGAGCAGTACTTC. Residues: CASLTGTGDEQYF.

V and J are TRBV11-2 and TRBJ1-3, with D perhaps TRBD1 (5 bases). V was trimmed by 0 bases and J by 5 bases, leaving 11 bases between them. CDR3 size: 15 residues. Per the germline V gene, CDR1 is SGHAT and CDR2 is FQNNGV. The CDR3 protein is CASSLDEGARNTIYF. Written as DNA, the CDR3 is TGTGCCAGCAGCTTAGATGAAGGGGCGCGAAACACCATATATTTT.

This chain joins TRBV2 and TRBJ2-2; D is perhaps TRBD1 or TRBD2 (5 bases each). This CDR3 has 15 amino acids. Germline lookup yields CDR1 SNHLY and CDR2 FYNNEI. The germline V and J ends were trimmed by 3 bases and 4 bases, with 12 bases remaining between them. Here the CDR3 DNA reads TGTGCCAGCAGTGACGGGGCGGCCGGCACCGGGGAGCTGTTTTTT. Its translation is CASSDGAAGTGELFF.

The V gene is TRBV30, the J gene TRBJ2-5; no definite D call. Matching the DNA end better, TRBJ2-7 makes the J call doubtful. Germline lookup yields CDR1 GTSNPN and CDR2 SVGIG (reference sequence). The CDR3 contains 11 residues. Written as DNA, the CDR3 is TGTGCCTGGAGTGTATCGGACGAGCAGTACTTC. Residues: CAWSVSDEQYF.

This sequence joins TRBV18 and TRBJ2-1; D unresolved. Trimming took off 5 bases at V and 13 bases at J, with 24 bases between the two ends. Germline loops: CDR1 KGHSH, CDR2 LQKENI. The CDR3 covers 15 residues. The CDR3 nucleotides are TGTGCCAGCTCAGTGAGTGGGTCGCCTCAATCTCGTCAGTTCTTC. Amino acid sequence: CASSVSGSPQSRQFF.